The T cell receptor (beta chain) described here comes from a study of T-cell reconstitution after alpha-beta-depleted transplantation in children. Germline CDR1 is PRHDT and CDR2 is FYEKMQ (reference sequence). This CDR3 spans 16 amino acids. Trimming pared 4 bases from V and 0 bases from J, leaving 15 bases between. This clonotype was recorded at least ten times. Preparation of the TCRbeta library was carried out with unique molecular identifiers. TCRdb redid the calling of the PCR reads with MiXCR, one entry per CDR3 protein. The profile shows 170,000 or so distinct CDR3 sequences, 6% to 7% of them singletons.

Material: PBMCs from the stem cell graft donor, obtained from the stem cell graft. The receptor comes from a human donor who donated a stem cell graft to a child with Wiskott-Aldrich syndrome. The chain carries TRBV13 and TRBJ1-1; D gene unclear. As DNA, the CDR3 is TGTGCCAGCAGCTCCCGGGGAGGATTCATGAACACTGAAGCTTTCTTT. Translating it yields CASSSRGGFMNTEAFF.